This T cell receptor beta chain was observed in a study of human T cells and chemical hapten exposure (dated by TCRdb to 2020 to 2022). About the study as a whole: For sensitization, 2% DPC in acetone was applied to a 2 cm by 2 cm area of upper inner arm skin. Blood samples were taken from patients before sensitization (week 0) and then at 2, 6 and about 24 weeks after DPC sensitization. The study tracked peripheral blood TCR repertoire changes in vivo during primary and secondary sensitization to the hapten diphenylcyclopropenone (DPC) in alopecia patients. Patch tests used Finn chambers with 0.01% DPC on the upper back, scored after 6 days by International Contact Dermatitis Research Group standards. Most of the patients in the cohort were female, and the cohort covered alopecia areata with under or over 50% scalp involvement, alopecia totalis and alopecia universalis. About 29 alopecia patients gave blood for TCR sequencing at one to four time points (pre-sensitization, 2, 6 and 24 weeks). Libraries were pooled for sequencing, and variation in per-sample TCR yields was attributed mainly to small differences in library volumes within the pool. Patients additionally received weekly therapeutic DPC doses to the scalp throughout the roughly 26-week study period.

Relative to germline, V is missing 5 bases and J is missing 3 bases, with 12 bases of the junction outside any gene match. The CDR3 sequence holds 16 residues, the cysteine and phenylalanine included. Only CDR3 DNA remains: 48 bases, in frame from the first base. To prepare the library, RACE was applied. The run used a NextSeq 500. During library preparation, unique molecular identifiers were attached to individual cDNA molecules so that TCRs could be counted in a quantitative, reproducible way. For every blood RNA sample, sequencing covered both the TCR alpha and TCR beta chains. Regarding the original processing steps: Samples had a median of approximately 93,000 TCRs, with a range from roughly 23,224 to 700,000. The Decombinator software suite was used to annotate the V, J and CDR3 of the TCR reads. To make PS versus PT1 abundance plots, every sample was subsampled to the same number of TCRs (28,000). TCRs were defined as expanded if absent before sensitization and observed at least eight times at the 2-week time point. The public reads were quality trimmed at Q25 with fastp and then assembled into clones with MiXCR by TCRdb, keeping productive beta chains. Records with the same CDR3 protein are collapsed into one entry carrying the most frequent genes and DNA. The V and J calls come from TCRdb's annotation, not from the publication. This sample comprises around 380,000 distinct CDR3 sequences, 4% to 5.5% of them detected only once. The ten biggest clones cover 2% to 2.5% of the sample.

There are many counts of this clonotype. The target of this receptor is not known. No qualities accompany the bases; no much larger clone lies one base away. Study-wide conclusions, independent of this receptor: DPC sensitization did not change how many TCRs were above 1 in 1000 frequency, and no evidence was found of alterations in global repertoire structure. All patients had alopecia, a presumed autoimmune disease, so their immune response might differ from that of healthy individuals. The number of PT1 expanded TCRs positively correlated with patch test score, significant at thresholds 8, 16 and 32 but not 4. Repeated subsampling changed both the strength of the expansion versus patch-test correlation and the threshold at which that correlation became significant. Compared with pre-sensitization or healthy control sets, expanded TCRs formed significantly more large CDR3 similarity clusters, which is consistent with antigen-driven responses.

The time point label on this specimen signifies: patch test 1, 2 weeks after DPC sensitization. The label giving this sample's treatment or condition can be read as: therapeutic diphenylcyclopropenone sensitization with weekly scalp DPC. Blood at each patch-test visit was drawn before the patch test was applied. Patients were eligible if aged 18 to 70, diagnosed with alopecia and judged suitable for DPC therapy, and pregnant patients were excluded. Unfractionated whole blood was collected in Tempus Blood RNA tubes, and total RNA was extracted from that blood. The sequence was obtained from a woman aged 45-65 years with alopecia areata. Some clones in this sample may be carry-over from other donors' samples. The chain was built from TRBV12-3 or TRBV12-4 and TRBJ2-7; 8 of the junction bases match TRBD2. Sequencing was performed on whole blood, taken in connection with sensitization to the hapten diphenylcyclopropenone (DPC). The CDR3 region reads CASSTTPGLAHYEQYF. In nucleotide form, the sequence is TGTGCCAGCAGTACGACCCCAGGACTAGCCCACTACGAGCAGTACTTC.